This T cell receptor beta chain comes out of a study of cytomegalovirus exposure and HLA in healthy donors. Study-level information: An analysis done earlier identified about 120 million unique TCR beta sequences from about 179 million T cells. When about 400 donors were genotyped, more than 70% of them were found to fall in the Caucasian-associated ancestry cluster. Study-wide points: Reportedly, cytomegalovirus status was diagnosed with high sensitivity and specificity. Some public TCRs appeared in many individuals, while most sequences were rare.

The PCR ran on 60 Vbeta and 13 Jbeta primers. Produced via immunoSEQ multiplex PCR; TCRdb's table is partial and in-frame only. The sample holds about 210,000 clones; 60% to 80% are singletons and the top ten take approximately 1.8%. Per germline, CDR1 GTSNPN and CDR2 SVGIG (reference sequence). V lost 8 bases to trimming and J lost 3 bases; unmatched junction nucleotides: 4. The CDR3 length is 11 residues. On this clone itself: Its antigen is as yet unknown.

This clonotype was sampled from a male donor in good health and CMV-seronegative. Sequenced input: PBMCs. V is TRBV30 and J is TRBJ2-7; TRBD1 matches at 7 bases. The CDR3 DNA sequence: TGTGCCCGGGGACAGATCTACGAGCAGTACTTC. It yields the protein CARGQIYEQYF.